This T cell receptor (beta chain) is drawn from a study of T cell responses to AZD1222 COVID-19 vaccine. This table comes from immunoSEQ multiplex PCR, and its TCRdb copy is limited to in-frame clones, with some not included. Seen here are 140,000 to 150,000 clones, roughly 90% observed once, and the top ten hold about 1.8%. The starting material was peripheral blood, obtained 28 days after the second AZD1222 dose. The sequence was obtained from an adult who received the AZD1222 COVID-19 vaccine.

The CDR3 sequence is CASSNFLGRIGEQFF. In DNA form, the CDR3 reads TGTGCCAGTAGTAATTTCCTTGGGAGGATTGGTGAGCAGTTCTTC. This chain uses TRBV19 with TRBJ2-1; a weak D match, TRBD2 (6 bases). Trimming pared 4 bases from V and 9 bases from J, leaving 19 bases between. From germline, CDR1 is LNHDA and CDR2 SQIVND (reference sequence). The CDR3 is 15 residues long.